This T cell receptor (beta chain) was profiled in a study of blood T cell repertoires in COVID-19 (dated by TCRdb to the early 2020s). For context, the study as a whole: Samples from collaborators originated in the United States, Italy and Spain and spanned both the acute and convalescent phases of COVID-19. The material from the prospective study consisted of cDNA or gDNA derived from T cells, B-cell-depleted T cells, or PBMCs. Subjects who had been exposed to COVID-19, were actively infected with it, or had recovered from it provided the deeply sampled blood TCRbeta repertoires that made up the dataset. The repertoires were released in a freely available public database meant as a resource for research on the immune response to SARS-CoV-2. Samples came from the ongoing ImmuneRACE study (first 160 participants) plus 1,254 subjects from 6 global collaborators. Sample metadata almost always included a de-identified subject ID, COVID-19 status, age in years and sex. Where available, HLA class I and class II types were obtained from metadata supplied by the sample provider rather than from assay-based typing.

The immunoSEQ Assay, a bias-controlled multiplex PCR, was used to amplify TCRbeta CDR3 regions from genomic DNA. The source study handled its data this way. Within the assay, amplification of reference gene primers was used to estimate how many nucleated cells each sample contained. Sequence reads were collapsed and filtered to measure the absolute abundance of every unique TCRbeta CDR3 rearrangement. Productive Simpson clonality was computed per sample as the square root of Simpson's diversity index over productive rearrangements. Here the immuneACCESS table is served through TCRdb, limited to in-frame sequences with V and J called. Missing clones are a known gap in these copies; in checked studies unresolved V genes cover under half, and the rest lacks a known reason. V, J and clone size were drawn from that table, and D and trimming were deduced from the DNA. Recorded for this sample are fewer than 200,000 clones; roughly 84% of them occurred a single time. The ten largest clones add up to 1.2% of the sample.

Per the germline V gene, ENHRY is the CDR1 and SYGVKD is the CDR2. The junction shows trimming of 0 bases on V and 5 bases on J, plus 14 bases between the germline ends. From cysteine to phenylalanine, the CDR3 is 16 amino acids long. Only the CDR3 region is kept as DNA, spanning 48 bases read in frame from base 1. Samples from volunteer blood donors who had recovered from COVID-19 were contributed by a second Seattle source. Each collaborating institution followed its own protocols to collect whole blood in K2EDTA tubes. For TCRbeta analysis, collaborators shipped samples as frozen whole blood, isolated PBMCs, or DNA extracted from either of those sample types. Overall study outcomes, separate from this receptor: How much clinical and demographic metadata was included differed by source and by participant, and the metadata was provided uncurated.

As for this clone: Its antigen is not yet known. No much larger clone exists at a distance of one base, and base qualities are not known.

The V and J genes are TRBV10-3 and TRBJ2-1, with no reliable assignment of the D segment. This clonotype was sampled from a man aged 55 to 69 who had recovered from COVID-19. The specimen sequenced was peripheral blood. The CDR3 region has the sequence CAISESLQNLNNEQFF. The DNA sequence follows: TGTGCCATCAGTGAGTCATTACAGAACTTAAACAATGAGCAGTTCTTC.